Below are 17 T cell receptor beta chains sequenced from a single sample in a study of blood T cells in healthy people across ages. Sample-barcoded 5' priming and a J-beta primer mix drove a second PCR of roughly 6 to 12 cycles. TCRdb used MiXCR to reprocess the 5' RACE reads, holding one entry per CDR3 protein. The sample contains approximately 800,000 distinct CDR3 sequences, about 53% of which appear only once. Material: blood. Receptors were obtained from a man older than 75 in good health.

This chain links TRBV2 with TRBJ2-7; D is possibly TRBD2 (6 bases). CDR3 length: 12 amino acids. V was cut by 8 bases and J by 0 bases, with 8 bases left in between. Germline CDR1 is SNHLY and CDR2 is FYNNEI. This CDR3 is CASGGLSYEQYF. CDR3 coding DNA: TGTGCCAGCGGGGGACTCTCCTACGAGCAGTACTTC.

This clonotype has more than one count but fewer than ten. The chain links TRBV3-1 to TRBJ2-7, with TRBD1 matching over 7 bases. From germline, CDR1 is LGHDT and CDR2 YNNKEL (reference sequence). This CDR3 is built from 14 residues. V shed 2 bases, J shed 2 bases, and the junction held 3 bases outside the gene matches. The CDR3 bases are TGTGCCAGCAGCCAATGGGACAGTCCCTACGAGCAGTACTTC. The encoded protein is CASSQWDSPYEQYF.

The V call is TRBV20-1, the J call TRBJ2-1, with unresolved D. Germline V gene sequence: CDR1 DFQATT, CDR2 SNEGSKA (reference sequence). V was pared by 5 bases and J by 3 bases, with 8 bases between. The CDR3 totals 12 residues. In DNA form, the CDR3 reads TGCAGTGCTCCTGACCGCTACAATGAGCAGTTCTTC. The encoded protein is CSAPDRYNEQFF.

The chain has TRBV20-1 and TRBJ2-1; no firm D call. This CDR3 has 12 residues. Germline loops: CDR1 DFQATT, CDR2 SNEGSKA (reference sequence). Trimming left V 0 bases short and J 6 bases short, with 6 bases between. Here the CDR3 reads CSARDRPNEQFF. The CDR3 DNA is TGCAGTGCTAGAGATAGACCCAATGAGCAGTTCTTC.

This clonotype was detected only a few times. The CDR3, as DNA: TGTGCCAGCAGTACGCCCGGGACCACGCTTACCTACGAGCAGTACTTC. It codes for CASSTPGTTLTYEQYF. V is TRBV28 and J is TRBJ2-5; possibly TRBD1 or TRBD2 for D (5 bases each). The J call is uncertain, as TRBJ2-7 better fits the DNA end. The CDR3 consists of 16 residues. Per germline, CDR1 MDHEN and CDR2 SYDVKM.

This chain links TRBV12-3 or TRBV12-4 with TRBJ2-1; D may correspond to TRBD1 or TRBD2 (6 bases each). V was cut by 6 bases and J by 12 bases, with 15 bases left in between. The length of the CDR3 is 12 residues. CDR3 DNA: TGTGCCAGCAGGCGAGGGGGGTCAGGGCAGTTCTTC. Translation: CASRRGGSGQFF.

This clonotype was recorded a few times. J is TRBJ2-1 and V is TRBV6-6; 9 bases map to TRBD2. V lost 0 bases, J lost 13 bases, and 4 bases stayed unmatched. From germline, CDR1 is MNHNY and CDR2 SVGAGI (reference sequence). The CDR3 spans 13 residues. This CDR3 reads CASSYSGTSPQFF. Written as DNA, the CDR3 is TGTGCCAGCAGTTACTCTGGGACTAGCCCCCAGTTCTTC.

The chain links TRBV5-1 to TRBJ2-5, with TRBD1 matching 7 bases. The length of the CDR3 is 14 residues. The trim removed 5 bases at V and 5 bases at J, leaving 9 bases unmatched. Germline-derived CDR1 and CDR2 are SGHRS and YFSETQ. The CDR3 DNA reads TGCGCCAGCAGGCCTAGACAGGGTTGGGAGACCCAGTACTTC. Protein product: CASRPRQGWETQYF.

The genes are TRBV7-9 and TRBJ2-6; 7 bases match TRBD2. V gave up 3 bases and J gave up 4 bases; unmatched junction bases: 15. Germline V gives CDR1 SEHNR, CDR2 FQNEAQ (reference sequence). The CDR3 has 19 amino acids. This CDR3 reads CASSLERDQAGVGANVLTF. The CDR3 bases are TGTGCCAGCAGCTTGGAGCGGGACCAGGCCGGGGTCGGGGCCAACGTCCTGACTTTC.

The chain has TRBV12-5 and TRBJ2-6, with D hard to call. The CDR3 consists of 15 residues. V was clipped by 6 bases and J by 2 bases, with 11 bases between them. Germline V gives CDR1 LGHNT, CDR2 FRNRAP. CDR3 amino acids: CASGFSAAGANVLTF. CDR3 nucleotide sequence: TGTGCTAGTGGCTTCAGTGCAGCTGGGGCCAACGTCCTGACTTTC.

The CDR3 protein is CASRRHGGEVREQFF. In nucleotides, the CDR3 is TGTGCCAGCAGGCGGCACGGCGGGGAGGTGAGGGAGCAGTTCTTC. The chain employs TRBV5-4 and TRBJ2-1, with D tentatively TRBD2 (6 bases). The CDR3 spans 15 residues. Germline values: CDR1 SGHNT, CDR2 YYREEE (reference sequence). V lost 5 bases, J lost 10 bases, and 22 bases lay in between.

There are a few counts of this clonotype. The rearrangement links TRBV2 to TRBJ2-7; D gene ambiguous. V lost 8 bases and J 1 base, leaving 15 bases between the germline ends. The germline V gene encodes CDR1 SNHLY and CDR2 FYNNEI. This CDR3 contains 14 residues. The CDR3 is CASGDSHGSYEQYF. CDR3 in DNA: TGTGCCAGCGGCGACTCCCACGGTTCCTACGAGCAGTACTTC.

This clonotype was seen a few times. The J gene is TRBJ1-2, the V gene TRBV5-1; D perhaps matches TRBD1 (5 bases). Trimming took off 4 bases at V and 6 bases at J, with 16 bases between the two ends. Per the germline V gene, CDR1 is SGHRS and CDR2 is YFSETQ. The CDR3 runs 14 residues. As DNA, the CDR3 is TGCGCCAGCAGCCTGGGTGGCCAGGGTGATGGCTACACCTTC. Translated, it gives CASSLGGQGDGYTF.

This clonotype was observed a single time. The V call is TRBV2, the J call TRBJ2-1, with no clear D. TRBJ2-7 explains the end of the DNA better; the J call may be wrong. The germline CDR1 and CDR2 sequences are SNHLY and FYNNEI. This CDR3 region has 16 residues. The CDR3 loop reads CASSPQILAGYNEQYF. As DNA, the CDR3 is TGTGCCAGCAGCCCACAGATCTTGGCAGGCTACAATGAGCAGTACTTC.

CDR3 in amino acids: CASSPTPGPYGYTF. The CDR3 nucleotides are TGTGCCAGCAGCCCAACCCCGGGCCCCTATGGCTACACCTTC. The chain recombines TRBV27 with TRBJ1-2; D remains unclear. V was pared by 6 bases and J by 4 bases, with 15 bases between. Germline CDR1 MNHEY, CDR2 SMNVEV (reference sequence). This CDR3 has 14 amino acids.

This clonotype has a handful of counts. The chain couples TRBV4-1 to TRBJ1-2, with 7 bases that match TRBD1. This CDR3 has 14 residues. J lost 8 bases, V lost 1 base, and 7 bases had no gene match. Germline assignment: CDR1 MGHRA and CDR2 YSYEKL. For the CDR3, the DNA is TGCGCCAGCAGCCAAGCTGGAACAGGGGCAGGCTACACCTTC. The encoded protein is CASSQAGTGAGYTF.

V is TRBV6-5 and J is TRBJ1-5, with D hard to call. From germline, CDR1 is MNHEY and CDR2 SVGAGI. CDR3 length: 15 amino acids. The V end lost 5 bases, the J end lost 0 bases, and 11 bases lay between the germline ends. The CDR3 is CASSVDRNSNQPQHF. The CDR3, as DNA: TGTGCCAGCAGTGTGGACCGGAATAGCAATCAGCCCCAGCATTTT.